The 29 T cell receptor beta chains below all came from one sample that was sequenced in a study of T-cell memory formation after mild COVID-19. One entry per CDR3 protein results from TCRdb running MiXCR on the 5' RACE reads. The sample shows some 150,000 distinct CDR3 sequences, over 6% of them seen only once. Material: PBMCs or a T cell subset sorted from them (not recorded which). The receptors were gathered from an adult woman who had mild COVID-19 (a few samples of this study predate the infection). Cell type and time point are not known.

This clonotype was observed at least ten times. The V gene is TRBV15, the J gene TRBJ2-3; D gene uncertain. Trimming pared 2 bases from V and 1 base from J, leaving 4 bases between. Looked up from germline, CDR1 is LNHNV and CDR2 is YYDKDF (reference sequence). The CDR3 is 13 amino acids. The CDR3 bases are TGTGCCACCAGCAGACAGGGCACAGATACGCAGTATTTT. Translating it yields CATSRQGTDTQYF.

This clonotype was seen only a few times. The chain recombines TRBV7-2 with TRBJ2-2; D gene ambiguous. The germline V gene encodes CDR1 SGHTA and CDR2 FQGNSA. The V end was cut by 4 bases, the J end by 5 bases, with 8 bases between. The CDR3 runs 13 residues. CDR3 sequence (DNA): TGTGCCAGCAGCTCCCAAGGGACCGGGGAGCTGTTTTTT. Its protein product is CASSSQGTGELFF.

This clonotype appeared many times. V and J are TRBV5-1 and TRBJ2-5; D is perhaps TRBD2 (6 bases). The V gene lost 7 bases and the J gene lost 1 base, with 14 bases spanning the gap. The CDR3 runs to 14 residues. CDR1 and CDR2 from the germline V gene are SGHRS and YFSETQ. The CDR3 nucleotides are TGCGCCAGCCGCCCCATGGGGGGCCAAGAGACCCAGTACTTC. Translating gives CASRPMGGQETQYF.

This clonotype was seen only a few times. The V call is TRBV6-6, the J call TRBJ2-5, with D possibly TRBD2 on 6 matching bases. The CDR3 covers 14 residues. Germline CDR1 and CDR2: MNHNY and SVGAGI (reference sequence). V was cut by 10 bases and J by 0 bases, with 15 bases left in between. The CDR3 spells CATQTRAYQETQYF. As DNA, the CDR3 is TGTGCCACCCAGACTAGAGCGTACCAAGAGACCCAGTACTTC.

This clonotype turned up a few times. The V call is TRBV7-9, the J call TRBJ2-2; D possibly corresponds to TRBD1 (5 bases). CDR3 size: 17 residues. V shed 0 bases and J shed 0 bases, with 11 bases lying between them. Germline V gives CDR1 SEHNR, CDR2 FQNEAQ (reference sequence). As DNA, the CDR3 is TGTGCCAGCAGCTTAGCGAAACAGGCCTCGAACACCGGGGAGCTGTTTTTT. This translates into CASSLAKQASNTGELFF.

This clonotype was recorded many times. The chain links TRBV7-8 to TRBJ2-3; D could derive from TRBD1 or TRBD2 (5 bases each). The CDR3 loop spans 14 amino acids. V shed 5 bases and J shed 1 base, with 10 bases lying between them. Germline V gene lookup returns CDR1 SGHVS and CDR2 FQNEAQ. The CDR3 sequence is CASSRDLRTDTQYF. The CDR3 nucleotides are TGTGCCAGCAGCCGGGACCTTCGCACAGATACGCAGTATTTT. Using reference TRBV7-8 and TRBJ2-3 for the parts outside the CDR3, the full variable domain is GAGVSQSPRYKVAKRGQDVALRCDPISGHVSLFWYQQALGQGPEFLTYFQNEAQLDKSGLPSDRFFAERPEGSVSTLKIQRTQQEDSAVYLCASSRDLRTDTQYFGPGTRLTVL.

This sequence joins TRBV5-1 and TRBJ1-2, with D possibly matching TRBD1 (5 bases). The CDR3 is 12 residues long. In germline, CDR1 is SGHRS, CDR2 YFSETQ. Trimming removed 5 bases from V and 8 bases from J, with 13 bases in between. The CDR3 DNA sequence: TGCGCCAGCAGTGCCGCTGGGGACGGCTACACCTTC. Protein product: CASSAAGDGYTF.

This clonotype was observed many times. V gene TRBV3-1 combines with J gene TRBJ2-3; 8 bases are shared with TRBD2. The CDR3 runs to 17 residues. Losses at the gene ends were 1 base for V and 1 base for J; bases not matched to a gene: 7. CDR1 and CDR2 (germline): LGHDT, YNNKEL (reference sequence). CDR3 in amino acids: CASSQGTSFDGTDTQYF. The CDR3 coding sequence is TGTGCCAGCAGCCAAGGGACTAGCTTCGACGGCACAGATACGCAGTATTTT.

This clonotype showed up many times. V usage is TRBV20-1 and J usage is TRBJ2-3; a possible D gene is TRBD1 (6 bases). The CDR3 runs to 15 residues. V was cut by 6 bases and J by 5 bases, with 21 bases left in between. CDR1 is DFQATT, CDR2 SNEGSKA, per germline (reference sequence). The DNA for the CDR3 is TGCAGTGCGCTACTCGGGACAAGGGTCTTAGATACGCAGTATTTT. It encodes CSALLGTRVLDTQYF.

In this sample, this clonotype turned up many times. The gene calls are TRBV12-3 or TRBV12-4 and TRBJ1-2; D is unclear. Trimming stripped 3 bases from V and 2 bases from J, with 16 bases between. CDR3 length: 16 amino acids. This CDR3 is CASSLSAASSNYGYTF. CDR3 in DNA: TGTGCCAGCAGTTTGTCTGCAGCCTCGTCGAACTATGGCTACACCTTC.

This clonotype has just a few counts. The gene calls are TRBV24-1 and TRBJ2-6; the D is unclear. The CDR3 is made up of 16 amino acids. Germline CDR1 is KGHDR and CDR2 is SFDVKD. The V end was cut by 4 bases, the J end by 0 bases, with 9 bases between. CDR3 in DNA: TGTGCCACCAGTGAACCATGGGGCTCTGGGGCCAACGTCCTGACTTTC. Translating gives CATSEPWGSGANVLTF.

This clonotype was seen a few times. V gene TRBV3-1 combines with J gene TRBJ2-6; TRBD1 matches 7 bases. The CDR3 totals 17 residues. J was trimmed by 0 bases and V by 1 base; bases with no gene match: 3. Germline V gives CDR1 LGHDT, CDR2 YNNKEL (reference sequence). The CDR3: CASSQGTGSSGANVLTF. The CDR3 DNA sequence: TGTGCCAGCAGCCAAGGGACAGGATCCTCTGGGGCCAACGTCCTGACTTTC.

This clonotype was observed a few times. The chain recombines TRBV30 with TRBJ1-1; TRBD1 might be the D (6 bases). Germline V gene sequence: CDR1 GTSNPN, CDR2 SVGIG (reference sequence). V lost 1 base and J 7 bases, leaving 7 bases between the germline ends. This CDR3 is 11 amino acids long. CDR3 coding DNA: TGTGCCTGGAGTGCGGACAGTGAAGCTTTCTTT. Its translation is CAWSADSEAFF.

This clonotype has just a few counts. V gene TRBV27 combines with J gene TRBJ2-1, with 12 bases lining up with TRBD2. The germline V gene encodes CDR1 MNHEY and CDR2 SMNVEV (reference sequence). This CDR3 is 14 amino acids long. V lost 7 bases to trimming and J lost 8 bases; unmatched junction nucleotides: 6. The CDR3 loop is CASMTSGRRDEQFF. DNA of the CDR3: TGTGCCAGCATGACTAGCGGGAGAAGGGATGAGCAGTTCTTC.

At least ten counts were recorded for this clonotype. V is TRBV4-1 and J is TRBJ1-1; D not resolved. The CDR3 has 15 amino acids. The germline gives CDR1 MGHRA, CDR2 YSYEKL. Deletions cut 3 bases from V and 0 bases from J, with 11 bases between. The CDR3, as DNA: TGCGCCAGCAGCCAGGGCCCCGGGGTGAACACTGAAGCTTTCTTT. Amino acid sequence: CASSQGPGVNTEAFF.

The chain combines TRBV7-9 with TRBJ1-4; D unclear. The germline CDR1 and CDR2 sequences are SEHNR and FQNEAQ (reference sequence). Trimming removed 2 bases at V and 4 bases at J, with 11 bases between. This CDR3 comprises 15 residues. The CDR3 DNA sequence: TGTGCCAGCAGCTTACCGGGGTCGATTAATGAAAAACTGTTTTTT. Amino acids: CASSLPGSINEKLFF.

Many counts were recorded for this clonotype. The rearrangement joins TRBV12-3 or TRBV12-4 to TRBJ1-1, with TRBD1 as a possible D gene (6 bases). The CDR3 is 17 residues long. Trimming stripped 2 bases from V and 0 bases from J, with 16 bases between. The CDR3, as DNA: TGTGCCAGCAGTTTAAGACGGGGACAAAGACTGAACACTGAAGCTTTCTTT. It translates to CASSLRRGQRLNTEAFF.

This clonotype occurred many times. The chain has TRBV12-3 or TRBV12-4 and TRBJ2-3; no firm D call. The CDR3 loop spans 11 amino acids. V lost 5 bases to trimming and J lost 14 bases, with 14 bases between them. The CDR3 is CASSTLYAGYF. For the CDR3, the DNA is TGTGCCAGCAGTACCCTATACGCAGGGTATTTT.

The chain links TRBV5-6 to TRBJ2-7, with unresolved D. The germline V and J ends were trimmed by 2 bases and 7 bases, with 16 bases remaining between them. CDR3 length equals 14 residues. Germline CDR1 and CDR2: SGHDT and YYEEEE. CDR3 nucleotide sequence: TGTGCCAGCAGCTTTGGATGGTCTTCATTAGAGCAGTACTTC. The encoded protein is CASSFGWSSLEQYF.

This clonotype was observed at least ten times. The CDR3 loop is CASSRQGTSNQPQHF. DNA of the CDR3: TGTGCCAGCAGCCGACAGGGTACGAGCAATCAGCCCCAGCATTTT. The chain recombines TRBV12-3 or TRBV12-4 with TRBJ1-5, with 7 bases lining up with TRBD1. J lost 1 base, V lost 6 bases, and 6 bases had no gene match. This CDR3 is built from 15 residues.

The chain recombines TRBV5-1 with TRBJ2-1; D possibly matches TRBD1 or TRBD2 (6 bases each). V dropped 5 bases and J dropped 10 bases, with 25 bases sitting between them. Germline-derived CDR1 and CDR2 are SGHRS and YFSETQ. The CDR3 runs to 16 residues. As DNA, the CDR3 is TGCGCCAGCAGGCGGATTGGTCGGGGGCGTCTCGTAGAGCAGTTCTTC. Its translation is CASRRIGRGRLVEQFF.

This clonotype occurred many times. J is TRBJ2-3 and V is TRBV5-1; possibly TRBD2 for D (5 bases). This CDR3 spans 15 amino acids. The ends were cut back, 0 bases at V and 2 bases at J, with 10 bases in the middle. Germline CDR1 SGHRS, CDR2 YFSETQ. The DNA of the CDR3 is TGCGCCAGCAGCTTGGCCGGGATGAACACAGATACGCAGTATTTT. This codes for CASSLAGMNTDTQYF.

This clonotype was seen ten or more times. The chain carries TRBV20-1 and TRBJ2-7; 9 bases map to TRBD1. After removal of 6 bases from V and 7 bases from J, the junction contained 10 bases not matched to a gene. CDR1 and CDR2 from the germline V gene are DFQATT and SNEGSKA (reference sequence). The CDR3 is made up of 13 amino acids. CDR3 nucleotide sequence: TGCAGTGCCCAGACAGGGGGTGCGAGGGAGCAGTACTTC. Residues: CSAQTGGAREQYF.

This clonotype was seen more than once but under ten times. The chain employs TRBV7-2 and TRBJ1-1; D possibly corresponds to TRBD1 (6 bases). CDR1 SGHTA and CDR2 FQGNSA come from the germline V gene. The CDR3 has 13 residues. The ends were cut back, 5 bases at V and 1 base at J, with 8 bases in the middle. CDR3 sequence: CASSRTANTEAFF. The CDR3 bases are TGTGCCAGCAGCCGGACAGCGAACACTGAAGCTTTCTTT.

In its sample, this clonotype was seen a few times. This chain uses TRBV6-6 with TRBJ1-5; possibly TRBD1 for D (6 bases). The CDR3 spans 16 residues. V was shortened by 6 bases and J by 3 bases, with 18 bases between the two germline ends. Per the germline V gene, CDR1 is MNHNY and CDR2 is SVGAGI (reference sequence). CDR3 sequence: CASSDPQGIINQPQHF. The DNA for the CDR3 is TGTGCCAGCAGCGACCCCCAGGGGATTATCAATCAGCCCCAGCATTTT.

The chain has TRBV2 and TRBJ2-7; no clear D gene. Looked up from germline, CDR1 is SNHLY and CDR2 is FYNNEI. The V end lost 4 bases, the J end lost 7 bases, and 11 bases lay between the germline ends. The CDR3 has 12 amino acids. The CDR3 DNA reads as TGTGCCAGCAGTGCATCCCGCTGGGAGCAGTACTTC. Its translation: CASSASRWEQYF. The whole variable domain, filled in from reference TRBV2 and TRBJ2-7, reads EPEVTQTPSHQVTQMGQEVILRCVPISNHLYFYWYRQILGQKVEFLVSFYNNEISEKSEIFDDQFSVERPDGSNFTLKIRSTKLEDSAMYFCASSASRWEQYFGPGTRLTVT.

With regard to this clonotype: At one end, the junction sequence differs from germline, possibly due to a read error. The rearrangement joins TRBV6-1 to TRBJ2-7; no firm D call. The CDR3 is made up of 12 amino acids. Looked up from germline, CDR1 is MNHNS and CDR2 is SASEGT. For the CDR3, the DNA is TGTGCCACCAGTTTAGGGTCCTACGAGCAGTACTTC. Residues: CATSLGSYEQYF.

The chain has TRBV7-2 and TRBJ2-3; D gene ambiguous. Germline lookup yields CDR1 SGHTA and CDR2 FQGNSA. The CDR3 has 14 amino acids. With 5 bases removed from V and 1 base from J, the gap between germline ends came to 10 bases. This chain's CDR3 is CASSPRWGTDTQYF. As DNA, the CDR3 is TGTGCCAGCAGCCCCAGGTGGGGCACAGATACGCAGTATTTT. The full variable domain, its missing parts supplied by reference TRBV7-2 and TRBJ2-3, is GAGVSQSPSNKVTEKGKDVELRCDPISGHTALYWYRQSLGQGLEFLIYFQGNSAPDKSGLPSDRFSAERTGGSVSTLTIQRTQQEDSAVYLCASSPRWGTDTQYFGPGTRLTVL.

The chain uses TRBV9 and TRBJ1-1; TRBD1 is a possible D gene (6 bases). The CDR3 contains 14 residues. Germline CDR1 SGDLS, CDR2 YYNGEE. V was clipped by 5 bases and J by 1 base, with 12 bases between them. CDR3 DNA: TGTGCCAGCAGTTCCAGACAGGAGAACACTGAAGCTTTCTTT. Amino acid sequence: CASSSRQENTEAFF.